This T cell receptor (beta chain) is from a study of CD8+CD57+ T cells in acquired aplastic anemia. CD8+CD57+ cell expansion, shown by flow cytometry, had occurred in the patients selected for sequencing. Every one of the patients had aplastic anemia (severe, acquired). The V gene lost 4 bases and the J gene lost 4 bases, with 13 bases spanning the gap. CDR1 is LNHDA, CDR2 SQIVND, per germline (reference sequence). CDR3 length: 14 residues. TCR beta VDJ and CDR3 profiling used genomic DNA as template. TCRdb re-derived calls from the reads in MiXCR, one entry per CDR3 protein. The table shows 160,000 or so distinct CDR3 sequences, with under 55% occurring only once. This clonotype was recorded at least ten times.

Material for sequencing was sorted CD4+, CD8+, or CD8+CD57+ T cells (not recorded which) from PBMCs. The receptor comes from a human donor with aplastic anemia. The genes are TRBV19 and TRBJ1-1; the D is unclear. The CDR3 protein is CASSNMGSGTEAFF. CDR3 in DNA: TGTGCCAGTAGTAATATGGGCTCGGGCACTGAAGCTTTCTTT.